One and the same sample provided the 20 T cell receptor beta chains below, sequenced in a study of T cell repertoires in cytomegalovirus infection. These TCRs are of unknown antigen specificity. TCRdb reanalysed the reads using MiXCR and keeps one entry per CDR3 protein. The sample shows around 750,000 distinct CDR3 sequences, 30% to 35% of them seen only once. Sequences were derived from cultured CD8+ T cells from PBMCs, sampled from culture after CMV antigen stimulation. The receptors shown here come from a human donor in good health (CMV status not recorded). Some clones in this sample may be carry-over from other donors' samples.

This clonotype was counted only a few times. The V gene is TRBV5-6, the J gene TRBJ1-2; D not resolved. The germline CDR1 and CDR2 sequences are SGHDT and YYEEEE. This CDR3 is built from 11 residues. V lost 2 bases and J 13 bases, leaving 12 bases between the germline ends. The CDR3 here is CASSLEGARTF. CDR3 in DNA: TGTGCCAGCAGCTTAGAGGGTGCCCGCACCTTC.

The J gene is TRBJ2-3, the V gene TRBV7-9; the match to TRBD2 covers 8 bases. V shed 2 bases and J 2 bases; nucleotides not matched to a gene: 6. There are 16 residues in the CDR3. CDR1 is SEHNR, CDR2 FQNEAQ, per germline (reference sequence). This CDR3 is CASSLSTSGATDTQYF. The CDR3 bases are TGTGCCAGCAGCTTATCTACTAGCGGAGCCACAGATACGCAGTATTTT.

The gene calls are TRBV10-3 and TRBJ2-1; 7 bases agree with TRBD1. The CDR3 loop spans 15 amino acids. CDR1 and CDR2 (germline): ENHRY, SYGVKD. Trimming took 4 bases from V and 3 from J; bases not matched to a gene: 6. CDR3 amino acids: CAISARDSGYNEQFF. The CDR3 nucleotides are TGTGCCATCAGTGCCCGGGACAGCGGCTACAATGAGCAGTTCTTC.

The V call is TRBV24-1, the J call TRBJ2-1; weak D call: TRBD1 (5 bases). From germline, CDR1 is KGHDR and CDR2 SFDVKD. This CDR3 contains 16 residues. The germline V and J ends were trimmed by 4 bases and 1 base, with 13 bases remaining between them. The CDR3 bases are TGTGCCACCAGTGACCGCCGGCAGGGTTCCTACAATGAGCAGTTCTTC. Its translation is CATSDRRQGSYNEQFF.

The gene calls are TRBV4-2 and TRBJ2-6; no reliable D call. V was shortened by 0 bases and J by 2 bases, with 8 bases between the two germline ends. Germline V gene sequence: CDR1 LGHNA, CDR2 YNFKEQ. The CDR3 runs 16 residues. The CDR3 DNA is TGTGCCAGCAGCCAAGAGGGCACGCCTGGGGCCAACGTCCTGACTTTC. Its protein product is CASSQEGTPGANVLTF.

V usage is TRBV20-1 and J usage is TRBJ1-2, with D possibly matching TRBD1 (6 bases). CDR1 is DFQATT and CDR2 is SNEGSKA in the germline V gene (reference sequence). The CDR3 is made up of 15 amino acids. Trimming removed 7 bases at V and 4 bases at J, with 22 bases between. The chain's CDR3 is CSVTRPDSSFYGYTF. CDR3 in DNA: TGCAGTGTTACCCGCCCGGACAGCTCTTTCTATGGCTACACCTTC.

The V call is TRBV6-2 or TRBV6-3, the J call TRBJ2-1; 10 positions match TRBD1. CDR3 size: 18 residues. V lost 5 bases to trimming and J lost 3 bases; unmatched junction nucleotides: 13. From germline, CDR1 is MNHEY and CDR2 SVGEGT. CDR3 sequence (DNA): TGTGCCAGCAGTCTCCGGGACAGGGGTCCTGCCTTCTACAATGAGCAGTTCTTC. Its protein product is CASSLRDRGPAFYNEQFF.

V gene TRBV4-1 combines with J gene TRBJ1-2, with D unresolved. Trimming stripped 0 bases from V and 6 bases from J, with 14 bases between. Per germline, CDR1 MGHRA and CDR2 YSYEKL. CDR3 length: 15 residues. Written as DNA, the CDR3 is TGCGCCAGCAGCCAAGATGGTCGGGCAGTAGATGGCTACACCTTC. This codes for CASSQDGRAVDGYTF.

V gene TRBV6-1 combines with J gene TRBJ1-2; TRBD1 matches 9 bases. Germline lookup yields CDR1 MNHNS and CDR2 SASEGT. The CDR3 has 16 amino acids. V shed 5 bases, J shed 0 bases, and the junction held 7 bases outside the gene matches. The CDR3 DNA sequence: TGTGCCAGCAGTCCTACAGGGGGCTCAGCTAACTATGGCTACACCTTC. Translation gives CASSPTGGSANYGYTF.

This clonotype was seen more than once but under ten times. The V call is TRBV4-2, the J call TRBJ1-4; 11 bases match TRBD1. Germline values: CDR1 LGHNA, CDR2 YNFKEQ. V shed 3 bases and J 6 bases; nucleotides not matched to a gene: 3. The CDR3 loop spans 15 amino acids. The CDR3 region has the DNA TGTGCCAGCAGCCAGCCGGGACAGGGGGATGAAAAACTGTTTTTT. Its translation is CASSQPGQGDEKLFF.

This clonotype was counted many times. The rearrangement uses TRBV7-9 and TRBJ2-1; 9 bases are a match to TRBD1. CDR1 and CDR2 (germline): SEHNR, FQNEAQ (reference sequence). Unmatched junction bases numbered 5, after V lost 5 bases and J lost 0 bases. The CDR3 contains 16 residues. The CDR3 region has the DNA TGTGCCAGCAGCCCTACACAGGGGGCCTCCTACAATGAGCAGTTCTTC. Residues: CASSPTQGASYNEQFF.

This chain connects TRBV28 to TRBJ2-5; a possible D gene is TRBD2 (5 bases). Germline assignment: CDR1 MDHEN and CDR2 SYDVKM. V was trimmed by 3 bases and J by 2 bases, leaving 16 bases between them. This CDR3 spans 16 amino acids. The CDR3 coding sequence is TGTGCCAGCAGTTTTGGGCCCCTCGGGGAACAAGAGACCCAGTACTTC. The encoded protein is CASSFGPLGEQETQYF.

This clonotype has a handful of counts. The chain couples TRBV20-1 to TRBJ2-5, with 10 nucleotides matching TRBD2. V was pared by 0 bases and J by 2 bases, with 6 bases of the junction left unmatched. The CDR3 is 16 amino acids. The germline V gene encodes CDR1 DFQATT and CDR2 SNEGSKA (reference sequence). Here the CDR3 reads CSARDWLAGGQETQYF. The CDR3 DNA follows: TGCAGTGCTAGAGATTGGTTAGCGGGGGGACAAGAGACCCAGTACTTC.

This clonotype was detected a few times. The V gene is TRBV24-1, the J gene TRBJ2-5; a weak D match, TRBD2 (7 bases). V gave up 0 bases and J gave up 7 bases, with 11 bases separating them. The CDR3 is 14 residues long. The germline V gene encodes CDR1 KGHDR and CDR2 SFDVKD. CDR3 residues: CATSDLRGAATQYF. The DNA of the CDR3 is TGTGCCACCAGTGATTTGCGGGGGGCAGCGACCCAGTACTTC.

The V and J genes are TRBV4-3 and TRBJ2-7, with D possibly matching TRBD2 (7 bases). The CDR3 runs to 14 residues. With 4 bases removed from V and 4 bases from J, the gap between germline ends came to 14 bases. Germline V gene lookup returns CDR1 LGHNA and CDR2 YSLEER. CDR3 loop: CASSRGGAGYEQYV. The DNA of the CDR3 is TGCGCCAGCAGCCGGGGGGGGGCCGGGTACGAGCAGTACGTC.

This clonotype was counted only a few times. The chain combines TRBV6-6 with TRBJ1-6, with 10 bases lining up with TRBD1. Germline CDR1 and CDR2: MNHNY and SVGAGI (reference sequence). This CDR3 region has 16 residues. After removal of 2 bases from V and 7 bases from J, the junction contained 5 bases not matched to a gene. DNA for the CDR3: TGTGCCAGCAGTTACGTGGGACAGGGGTCGAATTCACCCCTCCACTTT. It yields the protein CASSYVGQGSNSPLHF.

The chain links TRBV14 to TRBJ2-1; 8 bases are shared with TRBD2. The CDR3 is 17 amino acids. Trimming took 2 bases from V and 4 from J; bases not matched to a gene: 10. Germline CDR1 is SGHDN and CDR2 is FVKESK. The CDR3, as DNA: TGTGCCAGCAGCCAACCCCTAGCGGGCGTCATGTACAATGAGCAGTTCTTC. Residues: CASSQPLAGVMYNEQFF.

The V gene is TRBV7-6, the J gene TRBJ1-5; D unresolved. The CDR3 runs to 17 residues. Germline loops: CDR1 SGHVS, CDR2 FNYEAQ. With 1 base removed from V and 3 bases from J, the gap between germline ends came to 16 bases. The CDR3 sequence: CASSLVLRHQNNQPQHF. In nucleotides, the CDR3 is TGTGCCAGCAGCTTAGTACTGCGGCACCAAAACAATCAGCCCCAGCATTTT. Based on the CDR3 plus reference TRBV7-6 and TRBJ1-5, the full variable domain is GAGVSQSPRYKVTKRGQDVALRCDPISGHVSLYWYRQALGQGPEFLTYFNYEAQQDKSGLPNDRFSAERPEGSISTLTIQRTEQRDSAMYRCASSLVLRHQNNQPQHFGDGTRLSIL.

The V and J genes are TRBV11-3 and TRBJ2-7, with a weak D call TRBD2 (5 bases). The CDR3 is made up of 14 amino acids. Trimming left V 5 bases short and J 7 bases short, with 18 bases between. The germline CDR1 and CDR2 sequences are SGHNT and YENEEA. The CDR3 sequence: CASSPRTGLREQYF. The CDR3 nucleotides are TGTGCCAGCAGCCCACGGACGGGGTTGAGGGAGCAGTACTTC.

This clonotype was recorded at least ten times. This sequence joins TRBV7-2 and TRBJ1-4, with D possibly matching TRBD1 (6 bases). Germline V gene sequence: CDR1 SGHTA, CDR2 FQGNSA. Trimming stripped 0 bases from V and 4 bases from J, with 12 bases between. The CDR3 length is 16 residues. CDR3 region: CASSLAEGGLNEKLFF. For the CDR3, the DNA is TGTGCCAGCAGCTTAGCCGAAGGGGGTCTTAATGAAAAACTGTTTTTT.